This record covers a single T cell receptor (beta chain). The antigen it recognizes is unknown. No qualities accompany the bases; no much larger clone lies one base away. The sample's time point label, decoded: about 28 days (+/-7) after the second vaccine dose. In light of the paper, this sample's treatment or condition label describes: meningococcal conjugate vaccine given as trial control. The vaccinee samples were drawn from two UK trials, COV001 and COV002, one of which was a single-blind randomized controlled phase 2/3 trial testing AZD1222 (ChAdOx1 nCoV-19) in healthy adults. For TCRbeta chain sequencing, PBMC samples were collected from trial participants at day 0 and at day 28 after the second dose. From the cysteine up to the phenylalanine, the CDR3 has a length of 14 residues. The retained sequence is limited to the CDR3, 42 bases, with the frame set at the first base. V is cut back by 10 bases and J by 4 bases, with 11 bases in the junction unmatched. Looking up the germline V gene (reference sequence) yields CDR1 SGHNT and CDR2 YYREEE.

This entry comes from a study of T cell responses to AZD1222 COVID-19 vaccine (dated by TCRdb to the early 2020s). As for the study more broadly: TCR sequencing was performed for roughly 250 trial participants, of whom about 200 were given two doses of AZD1222 and approximately 25 were given two doses of MenACWY control vaccine. Trial participants were enrolled into age subgroups of 18-55, 56-69 and 70-plus years, which contained about 160, 30 and 59 TCR-sequenced participants, respectively.

Results the study describes overall, beyond this receptor: Because no samples from the day 14 peak response were available, repertoires could be characterized only after the peak T cell response. Conclusions about previously exposed vaccinees are limited, since just a handful of AZD1222 recipients were seropositive for SARS-CoV-2 at baseline. Participants were mostly white British and included more females than males, and it was suggested by the authors that clonal diversity may have been underestimated. In the small 56-69-year group, the increase in depth fell short of significance, most likely because of low power. The whole spike protein was spanned by vaccine-associated CD4 TCRs, and dominant responses were seen in regions 160-218 and 743-854. A significant rise in spike-specific TCR breadth and depth was observed after two AZD1222 doses relative to day 0 and relative to MenACWY recipients. Epitopes outside the regions mutated in the B.1.351 and B.1.1.7 variants were reportedly recognized by nearly half of the unique spike-specific TCRs.

The CDR3 regions of human TCRbeta chains were analyzed by immunosequencing. The authors processed their data as follows. TCRs in the repertoires were compared against a reference library of SARS-CoV-2-specific TCRs that had been generated with the MIRA antigen-specificity platform. Breadth was defined as the fraction of unique TCRs that were SARS-CoV-2-associated. Depth was defined as the fraction of total T cells that were SARS-CoV-2-associated. Using the MIRA data, every spike-specific TCR was mapped to the spike region that the TCR reacted to and assigned to either a CD4 or a CD8 class. Log10-transformed breadth and depth values were compared by one-way ANOVA with Sidak's multiple comparisons tests. Entries here come from immuneACCESS through TCRdb and include only in-frame sequences with V and J called. Some clones fail to appear in such tables; in the studies checked, an unresolved V gene covers under half of the shortfall, and the cause of the remainder is unknown. For V, J and clone size, that table is used; D and trimming come from the DNA. The sample contains approximately 64,000 clones, about nine tenths of them found a single time. Jointly, the top ten make up less than 7% of the sample.

The chain was built from TRBV5-4 and TRBJ1-3, and 7 junctional nucleotides match TRBD1. Material: peripheral blood, obtained 28 days after the second dose of the MenACWY control vaccine. This TCR was recovered from an adult who received the MenACWY meningococcal vaccine as a control. The CDR3: CALKRDSIGNTIYF. The bases are TGTGCCCTGAAGAGGGACAGCATAGGAAACACCATATATTTT.